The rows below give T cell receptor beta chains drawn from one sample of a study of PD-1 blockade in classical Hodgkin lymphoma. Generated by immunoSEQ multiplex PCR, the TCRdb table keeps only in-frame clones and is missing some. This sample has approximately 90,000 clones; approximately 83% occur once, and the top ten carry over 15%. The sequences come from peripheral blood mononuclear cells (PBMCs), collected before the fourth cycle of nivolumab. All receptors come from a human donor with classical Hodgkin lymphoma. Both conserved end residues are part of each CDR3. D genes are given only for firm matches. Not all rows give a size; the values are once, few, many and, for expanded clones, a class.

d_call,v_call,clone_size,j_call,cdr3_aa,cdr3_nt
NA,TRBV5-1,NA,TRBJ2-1,CASSLAPNNEQFF,TGCGCCAGCAGCTTGGCTCCTAACAATGAGCAGTTCTTC
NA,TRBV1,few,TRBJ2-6,CTSRSRANVLTF,TGCACCAGCAGAAGTCGGGCCAACGTCCTGACTTTC
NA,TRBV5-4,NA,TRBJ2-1,CASSRTSPHAGDEQFF,TGTGCCAGCAGCCGAACTAGTCCCCACGCCGGAGATGAGCAGTTCTTC
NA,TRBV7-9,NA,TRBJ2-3,CASSLGRSSGKYF,TGTGCCAGCAGCTTAGGCCGCTCGAGTGGAAAATATTTT
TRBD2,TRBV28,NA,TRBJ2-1,CATKTSGLAGRGEQFF,TGTGCCACCAAGACTTCAGGACTAGCGGGACGGGGTGAGCAGTTCTTC
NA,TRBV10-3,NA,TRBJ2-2,CAISDGGRATPYTGELFF,TGTGCCATCAGTGACGGGGGTAGGGCCACCCCGTACACCGGGGAGCTGTTTTTT
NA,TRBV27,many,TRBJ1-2,CASSDGGLYGYTF,TGTGCCAGCAGCGATGGGGGCCTCTATGGCTACACCTTC
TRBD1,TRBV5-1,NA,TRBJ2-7,CASSSTGTGVYEQYF,TGCGCCAGCAGCTCTACCGGGACAGGGGTTTACGAGCAGTACTTC
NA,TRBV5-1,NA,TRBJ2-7,CASSSMDGSYEQYF,TGCGCCAGCAGCTCGATGGACGGTTCCTACGAGCAGTACTTC
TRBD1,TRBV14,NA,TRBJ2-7,CASSYHPGQGPYEQYF,TGTGCCAGCAGCTACCATCCCGGACAGGGGCCGTACGAGCAGTACTTC
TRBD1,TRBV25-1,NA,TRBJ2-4,CASSAVGGTGGNIQYF,TGTGCCAGCAGTGCCGTCGGGGGGACAGGGGGAAACATTCAGTACTTC
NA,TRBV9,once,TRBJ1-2,CASSVEGGAGYTF,TGTGCCAGCAGCGTAGAAGGGGGTGCTGGCTACACCTTC
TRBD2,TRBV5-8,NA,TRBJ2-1,CASSKLAGVNEQFF,TGTGCCAGCAGCAAACTAGCGGGGGTGAATGAGCAGTTCTTC
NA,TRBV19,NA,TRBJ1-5,CASSTGQISNQPQHF,TGTGCCAGTAGTACCGGACAAATTAGCAATCAGCCCCAGCATTTT
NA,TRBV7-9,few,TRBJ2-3,CASSPRTASTDTQYF,TGTGCCAGCAGCCCCCGGACGGCTAGCACAGATACGCAGTATTTT
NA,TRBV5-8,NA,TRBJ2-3,CASSLGLVEGNTQYF,TGTGCCAGCAGCTTGGGACTCGTCGAGGGGAATACGCAGTATTTT
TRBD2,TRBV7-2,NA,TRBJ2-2,CASSPRTSGATGELFF,TGTGCCAGCAGCCCGAGGACTAGCGGGGCCACCGGGGAGCTGTTTTTT
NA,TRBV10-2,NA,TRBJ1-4,CACQPGDFEKLFF,TGCGCCTGCCAACCCGGCGACTTTGAAAAACTGTTTTTT
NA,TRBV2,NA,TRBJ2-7,CASGTSYEQYF,TGTGCCAGCGGGACCTCCTACGAGCAGTACTTC
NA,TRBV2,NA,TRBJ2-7,CASSETGLSPYEQYF,TGTGCCAGCAGTGAGACGGGACTCTCCCCCTACGAGCAGTACTTC
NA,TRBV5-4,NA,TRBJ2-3,CASSGPGATQYF,TGTGCCAGCAGCGGCCCGGGGGCTACGCAGTATTTT
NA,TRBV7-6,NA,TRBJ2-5,CASSFAPQETQYF,TGTGCCAGCAGCTTCGCCCCTCAAGAGACCCAGTACTTC
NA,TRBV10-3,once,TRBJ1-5,CAISADSNQPQHF,TGTGCCATCAGTGCGGACAGCAATCAGCCCCAGCATTTT
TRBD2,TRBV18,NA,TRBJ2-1,CASSLVAGVGYNEQFF,TGTGCCAGCTCACTTGTAGCGGGAGTTGGGTACAATGAGCAGTTCTTC
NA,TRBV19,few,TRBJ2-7,CASSIGVRDEQYF,TGTGCCAGTAGTATCGGTGTCCGCGACGAGCAGTACTTC
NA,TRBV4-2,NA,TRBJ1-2,CASSPTGQPYGYTF,TGTGCCAGCAGCCCAACCGGACAGCCCTATGGCTACACCTTC
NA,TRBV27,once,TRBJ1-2,CASSSLRTPNAYGYTF,TGTGCCAGCAGTTCTCTCCGGACTCCAAATGCCTATGGCTACACCTTC
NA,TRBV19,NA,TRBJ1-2,CATLDTGKQGRGYTF,TGTGCCACCCTTGACACGGGGAAACAGGGTAGGGGCTACACCTTC
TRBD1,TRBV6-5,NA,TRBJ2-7,CASRRDRAVYEQYF,TGTGCCAGCAGACGGGACAGGGCAGTTTACGAGCAGTACTTC
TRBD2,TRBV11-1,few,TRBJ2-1,CASSLARTSDEQFF,TGTGCCAGCAGCCTAGCCCGGACTAGCGATGAGCAGTTCTTC
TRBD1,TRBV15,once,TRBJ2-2,CATSTNPADRANTGELFF,TGTGCCACCAGCACAAACCCGGCGGACAGGGCAAACACCGGGGAGCTGTTTTTT
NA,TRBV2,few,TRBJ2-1,CASRPWGDEQFF,TGTGCCAGCAGGCCATGGGGCGATGAGCAGTTCTTC
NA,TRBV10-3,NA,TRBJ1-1,CAISRDIGEAFF,TGTGCCATCAGCCGGGACATAGGCGAAGCTTTCTTT
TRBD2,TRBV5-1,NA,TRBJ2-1,CASSGGLAGGYNEQFF,TGCGCCAGCAGCGGGGGACTAGCGGGAGGCTACAATGAGCAGTTCTTC
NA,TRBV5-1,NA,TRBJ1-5,CASSLAPDQPQHF,TGCGCCAGCAGCTTGGCGCCAGATCAGCCCCAGCATTTT
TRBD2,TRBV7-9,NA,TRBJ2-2,CASSLSGTSFGTGELFF,TGTGCCAGCAGTCTCTCCGGGACTAGCTTTGGCACCGGGGAGCTGTTTTTT
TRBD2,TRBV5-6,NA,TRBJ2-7,CASSSVGTKTYEQYF,TGTGCCAGCAGCTCCGTGGGGACTAAAACCTACGAGCAGTACTTC
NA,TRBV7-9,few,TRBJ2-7,CASSSQRYEQYF,TGTGCCAGCAGCTCCCAACGATACGAGCAGTACTTC
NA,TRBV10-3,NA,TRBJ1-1,CAISRQLLNTEAFF,TGTGCCATCAGTAGACAGTTACTCAACACTGAAGCTTTCTTT
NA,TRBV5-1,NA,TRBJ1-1,CASNRDDTEAFF,TGCGCCAGCAACAGGGATGACACTGAAGCTTTCTTT
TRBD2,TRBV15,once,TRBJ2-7,CATSRGGGRGPYEQYF,TGTGCCACCAGCAGAGGGGGGGGTCGAGGCCCCTACGAGCAGTACTTC
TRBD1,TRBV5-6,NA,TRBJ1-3,CASSFRQGRGRNTIYF,TGTGCCAGCAGCTTCAGACAGGGGAGAGGCCGTAACACCATATATTTT
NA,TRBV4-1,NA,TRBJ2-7,CASSQEWRLHKQYF,TGCGCCAGCAGCCAAGAGTGGAGACTCCACAAGCAGTACTTC
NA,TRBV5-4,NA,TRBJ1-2,CASRADQGQGYTF,TGTGCCAGCAGGGCAGACCAGGGGCAAGGCTACACCTTC
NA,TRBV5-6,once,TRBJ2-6,CASSWVGRTGANVLTF,TGTGCCAGCAGCTGGGTCGGGAGAACTGGGGCCAACGTCCTGACTTTC
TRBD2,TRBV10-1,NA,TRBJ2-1,CASNRGMGAGAHEQFF,TGCGCCAGCAACCGAGGGATGGGAGCGGGAGCACATGAGCAGTTCTTC
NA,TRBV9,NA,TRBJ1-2,CASSVGVGDGYTF,TGTGCCAGCAGCGTAGGGGTGGGAGATGGCTACACCTTC
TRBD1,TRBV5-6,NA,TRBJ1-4,CASSLTPGGAGANEKLFF,TGTGCCAGCAGCCTCACCCCAGGGGGCGCAGGGGCTAATGAAAAACTGTTTTTT
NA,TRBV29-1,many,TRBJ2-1,CSVYRDPDNEQFF,TGCAGCGTTTACCGGGACCCTGACAATGAGCAGTTCTTC
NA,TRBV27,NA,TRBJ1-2,CASSLSPQFNYGYTF,TGTGCCAGCAGTTTATCCCCCCAGTTTAACTATGGCTACACCTTC
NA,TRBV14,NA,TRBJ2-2,CASSAGTNTGELFF,TGTGCCAGCAGCGCCGGGACGAACACCGGGGAGCTGTTTTTT